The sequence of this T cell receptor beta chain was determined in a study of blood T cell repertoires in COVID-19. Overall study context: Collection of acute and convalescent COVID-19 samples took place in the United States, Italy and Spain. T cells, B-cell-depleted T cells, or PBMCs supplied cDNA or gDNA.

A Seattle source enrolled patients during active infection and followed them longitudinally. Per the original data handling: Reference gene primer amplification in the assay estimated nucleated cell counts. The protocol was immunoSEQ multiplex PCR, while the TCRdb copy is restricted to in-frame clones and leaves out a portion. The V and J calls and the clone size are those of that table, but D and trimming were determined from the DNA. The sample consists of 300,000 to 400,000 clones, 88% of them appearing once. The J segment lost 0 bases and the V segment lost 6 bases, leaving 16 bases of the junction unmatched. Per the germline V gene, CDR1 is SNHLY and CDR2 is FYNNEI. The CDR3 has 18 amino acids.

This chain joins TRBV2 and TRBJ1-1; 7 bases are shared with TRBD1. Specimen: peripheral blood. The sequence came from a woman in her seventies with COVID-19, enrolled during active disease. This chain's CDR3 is CASRPTGFIRALNTEAFF. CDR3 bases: TGTGCCAGCAGGCCGACAGGGTTTATTCGAGCCTTGAACACTGAAGCTTTCTTT.